These T cell receptor beta chains were read from a single sample in a study of T cells after yellow fever vaccination. TCRdb ran MiXCR on the 5' RACE reads and lists one entry per CDR3 protein. Among hundreds of thousands of distinct CDR3 sequences listed, approximately 18% were seen once. This sample comprised PBMCs, obtained before the yellow fever booster vaccination. These TCRs come from a man between 18 and 29 years old who received the YFV17D yellow fever vaccine. Both conserved end residues are part of each CDR3. D genes are given only for firm matches. Some rows have no size entry. The others give once, few or many, or a class for an expanded clone.

len	d_gene	j_gene	abundance	v_gene	CDR3nt	CDR3aa
15	NA	TRBJ2-5	NA	TRBV5-1	TGCGCCAGCAGCTTGGGAGTCTCAGGGAAAGAGACCCAGTACTTC	CASSLGVSGKETQYF
15	NA	TRBJ2-5	NA	TRBV7-9	TGTGCCAGCAGCTTACGGGTGGGGTTTGAAGAGACCCAGTACTTC	CASSLRVGFEETQYF
14	NA	TRBJ1-2	few	TRBV2	TGTGCCAGCAGTGCCCGGGGTGCCCCCTATGGCTACACCTTC	CASSARGAPYGYTF
15	NA	TRBJ2-2	NA	TRBV10-3	TGTGCCACCGGGGGCGGGGACCTCTCCTCCGGGGAGCTGTTTTTT	CATGGGDLSSGELFF
13	TRBD1	TRBJ1-1	NA	TRBV29-1	TGCAGCGTTGCCAGGGACAGTAACACTGAAGCTTTCTTT	CSVARDSNTEAFF
16	NA	TRBJ2-5	few	TRBV9	TGTGCCAGCAGCCCTGTTAGCGGATCGTACCAAGAGACCCAGTACTTC	CASSPVSGSYQETQYF
15	TRBD1	TRBJ1-2	few	TRBV9	TGTGCCAGCAGCGCACAACAGGGACAGGGAATAGGCTACACCTTC	CASSAQQGQGIGYTF
17	NA	TRBJ2-5	few	TRBV29-1	TGCAGCGCGCAAGGGGCGCTTCTTAGGGATATCGAAGAGACCCAGTACTTC	CSAQGALLRDIEETQYF
11	NA	TRBJ2-5	NA	TRBV2	TGTGCCAGCGTAGGGGAGGAGACCCAGTACTTC	CASVGEETQYF
18	TRBD2	TRBJ2-3	NA	TRBV3-1	TGTGCCAGCAGCCAAGCCTCCCTTAGCGGGGGGGCGTTAGGTACGCAGTATTTT	CASSQASLSGGALGTQYF
17	NA	TRBJ1-1	few	TRBV15	TGTGCCACCAGCAGAAAGGTTTCAGGGACCCAGAACACTGAAGCTTTCTTT	CATSRKVSGTQNTEAFF
18	TRBD1	TRBJ2-2	NA	TRBV7-3	TGTGCCAGCAGCAAACTCCCGGGACAGGGGTTGAGCACCGGGGAGCTGTTTTTT	CASSKLPGQGLSTGELFF
13	NA	TRBJ1-5	NA	TRBV28	TGTGCCAGCAGCCGACACCTTCTCGTGCCCCAGCATTTT	CASSRHLLVPQHF
16	NA	TRBJ1-6	many	TRBV7-2	TGTGCCAGCAGCTTAAATTACGGGACGGCAAATTCACCCCTCCACTTT	CASSLNYGTANSPLHF
14	NA	TRBJ2-5	few	TRBV20-1	TGCAGTGCTAGTAGTGGGGTTTGGCAAGAGACCCAGTACTTC	CSASSGVWQETQYF
16	NA	TRBJ1-3	NA	TRBV18	TGTGCCAGCTCACCACGGCTCTTACCCTCTGGAAACACCATATATTTT	CASSPRLLPSGNTIYF
12	NA	TRBJ1-2	NA	TRBV7-9	TGTGCCAGCAGCACGTCCGGGGGTGGCTACACCTTC	CASSTSGGGYTF
20	NA	TRBJ2-5	few	TRBV9	TGTGCCAGCAGCGTAGGGGGTGGGGCAGCCTCCATGGGGGCCCAAGAGACCCAGTACTTC	CASSVGGGAASMGAQETQYF
16	TRBD2	TRBJ2-7	few	TRBV20-1	TGCAGTGCTAGAGACGTACTAGCGGGGGGTACTTACGAGCAGTACTTC	CSARDVLAGGTYEQYF
13	NA	TRBJ2-7	many	TRBV4-1	TGCGCCAGCAGCCAAGACGGAAGCTACGAGCAGTACTTC	CASSQDGSYEQYF
14	TRBD1	TRBJ2-2	NA	TRBV4-1	TGCGCCAGCAGGCTCGAACAGGGGTCCGGGGAGCTGTTTTTT	CASRLEQGSGELFF
14	NA	TRBJ1-4	few	TRBV5-6	TGTGCCAGCAGCTTGCCGCCGCCGACAGAAAAACTGTTTTTT	CASSLPPPTEKLFF
16	TRBD2	TRBJ2-1	few	TRBV7-6	TGTGCCAGCAGCTCAAGTTGGGGGGGAAGTAGGCATGAGCAGTTCTTC	CASSSSWGGSRHEQFF
15	TRBD1	TRBJ2-5	few	TRBV5-1	TGCGCCAGCAGCAGAGACAGGGCGCCGCAAGAGACCCAGTACTTC	CASSRDRAPQETQYF
14	TRBD1	TRBJ2-1	few	TRBV2	TGTGCCAGCAGTGGGACAGGGACCCCCAATGAGCAGTTCTTC	CASSGTGTPNEQFF
14	TRBD2	TRBJ2-3	NA	TRBV20-1	TGCAGTGCTAACCTAGCGGGGGAAAGGGATACGCAGTATTTT	CSANLAGERDTQYF
13	NA	TRBJ1-1	NA	TRBV4-1	TGCGCCAGCAGCGGACTGGGTATTACTGAAGCTTTCTTT	CASSGLGITEAFF
14	TRBD2	TRBJ2-1	NA	TRBV7-3	TGTGCCAGCAGCCCCGGGACTAGAGCTGGTGAGCAGTTCTTC	CASSPGTRAGEQFF
13	NA	TRBJ1-2	NA	TRBV12-3/TRBV12-4	TGTGCCAGCAGTTTAAGCAGGGTTACTGGCTACACCTTC	CASSLSRVTGYTF
15	NA	TRBJ1-6	NA	TRBV4-3	TGCGCCAGCAGCCAAGACTGGACGGTGAATTCACCCCTCCACTTT	CASSQDWTVNSPLHF
13	NA	TRBJ2-1	many	TRBV7-9	TGTGCCAGCAGCTTATTGGGGAGCAAGGAGCAGTTCTTC	CASSLLGSKEQFF
14	NA	TRBJ2-5	NA	TRBV11-2	TGTGCCAGCAGCTTAAGCGTTTGGTACGAGACCCAGTACTTC	CASSLSVWYETQYF
14	NA	TRBJ2-7	NA	TRBV4-3	TGCGCCAGCAGCCAAGTTCGAGGCGATTACGAGCAGTACTTC	CASSQVRGDYEQYF
15	NA	TRBJ1-1	many	TRBV7-2	TGTGCCAGCAGCTTAGTCGGTCACCCGAACACTGAAGCTTTCTTT	CASSLVGHPNTEAFF
15	TRBD2	TRBJ2-1	few	TRBV6-1	TGTGCCAGCACAGCTGGGACTAGCGGGGCCAATGAGCAGTTCTTC	CASTAGTSGANEQFF
17	NA	TRBJ1-2	few	TRBV12-3/TRBV12-4	TGTGCCAGCAGTCCCCTTGGTTCGAGTGGATATAACTATGGCTACACCTTC	CASSPLGSSGYNYGYTF
15	NA	TRBJ2-3	NA	TRBV4-3	TGCGCCAGCAGCCGGAGGCCCGCGGACACAGATACGCAGTATTTT	CASSRRPADTDTQYF
14	NA	TRBJ2-1	NA	TRBV24-1	TGTGCCACCAGTGAGCCGGGACAAGCGGTTGAGCAGTTCTTC	CATSEPGQAVEQFF
17	TRBD1	TRBJ2-7	NA	TRBV15	TGTGCCACCAGCAGGGATTATGACAGGGAAATTTCCTACGAGCAGTACTTC	CATSRDYDREISYEQYF
15	TRBD1	TRBJ2-3	once	TRBV6-5	TGTGCCAGCGCAGCCCCGGGACAGCCGTGGGATACGCAGTATTTT	CASAAPGQPWDTQYF
16	TRBD1	TRBJ2-2	NA	TRBV4-3	TGCGCCAGCAGCCAAGAAGCGGACAGGGTCACCGGGGAGCTGTTTTTT	CASSQEADRVTGELFF
15	NA	TRBJ1-1	NA	TRBV4-3	TGCGCCAGCAGCCAAGATCAGGTGGCGAACACTGAAGCTTTCTTT	CASSQDQVANTEAFF
14	NA	TRBJ2-5	few	TRBV7-9	TGTGCCAGCAGCTTAACGAAGGGTGGGGAGACCCAGTACTTC	CASSLTKGGETQYF
16	NA	TRBJ1-3	NA	TRBV5-1	TGCGCCAGCAGCTTTGGACCTACGCACTCTGGAAACACCATATATTTT	CASSFGPTHSGNTIYF
14	TRBD1	TRBJ1-2	NA	TRBV3-1	TGTGCCAGCAGCCCCCAGGGGGCCAAGTATGGCTACACCTTC	CASSPQGAKYGYTF
15	NA	TRBJ1-6	few	TRBV27	TGTGCCAGCAGTTTATGGAGCTCCTATAATTCACCCCTCCACTTT	CASSLWSSYNSPLHF
14	NA	TRBJ2-5	NA	TRBV7-2	TGTGCCAGCAGCCCCGTGATGGGGTGGCAGACCCAGTACTTC	CASSPVMGWQTQYF
16	TRBD1	TRBJ2-3	many	TRBV7-2	TGTGCCAGCAGCTCTTCCCGGGACAGGGGTCGTGATACGCAGTATTTT	CASSSSRDRGRDTQYF
13	NA	TRBJ2-5	NA	TRBV28	TGTGCCAGCAGTTTACGGGGCCCGGAGACCCAGTACTTC	CASSLRGPETQYF
14	NA	TRBJ2-7	NA	TRBV9	TGTGCCAGCAGCGTAGAGGGGGGGCTCAACGAGCAGTACTTC	CASSVEGGLNEQYF
15	TRBD2	TRBJ2-5	NA	TRBV7-2	TGTGCCAGCAGCTTCCGGGACTACCAATGGGAGACCCAGTACTTC	CASSFRDYQWETQYF
15	NA	TRBJ2-7	few	TRBV12-3/TRBV12-4	TGTGCCAGCAGCCATCTCGACAGGAACGCCTACGAGCAGTACTTC	CASSHLDRNAYEQYF
15	NA	TRBJ2-2	few	TRBV7-3	TGTGCCAGCAGCTTAGGTAGCGGTGGACCCGGGGAGCTGTTTTTT	CASSLGSGGPGELFF
13	NA	TRBJ1-2	many	TRBV9	TGTGCCAGCAGCTCTGACGGATACTATGGCTACACCTTC	CASSSDGYYGYTF
13	NA	TRBJ1-3	few	TRBV12-3/TRBV12-4	TGTGCCAGCAGGCAGGACTCTGGAAACACCATATATTTT	CASRQDSGNTIYF